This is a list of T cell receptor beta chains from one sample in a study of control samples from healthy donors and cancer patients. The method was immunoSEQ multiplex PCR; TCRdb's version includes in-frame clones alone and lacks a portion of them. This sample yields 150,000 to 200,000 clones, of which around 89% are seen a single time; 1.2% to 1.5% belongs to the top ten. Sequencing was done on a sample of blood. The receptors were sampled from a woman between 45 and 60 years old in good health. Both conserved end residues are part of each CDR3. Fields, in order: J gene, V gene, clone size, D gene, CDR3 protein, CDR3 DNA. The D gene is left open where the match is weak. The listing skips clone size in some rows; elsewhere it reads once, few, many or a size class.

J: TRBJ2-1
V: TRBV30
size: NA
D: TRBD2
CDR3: CAWKTGTSGGAGEQFF
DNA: TGTGCCTGGAAGACCGGGACTAGCGGGGGAGCAGGCGAGCAGTTCTTC

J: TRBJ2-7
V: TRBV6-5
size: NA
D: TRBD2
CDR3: CASRGRGEQYF
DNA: TGTGCCAGCAGGGGGAGGGGCGAGCAGTACTTC

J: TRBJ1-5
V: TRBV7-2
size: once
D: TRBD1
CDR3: CASSTGLSNQPQHF
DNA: TGTGCCAGCTCGACAGGGTTAAGCAATCAGCCCCAGCATTTT

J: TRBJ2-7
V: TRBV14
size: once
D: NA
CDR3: CASSRGYYEQYF
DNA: TGTGCCAGCAGCAGGGGTTATTACGAGCAGTACTTC

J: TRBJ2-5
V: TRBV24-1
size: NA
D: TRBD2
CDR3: CATSDGLAGGTQYF
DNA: TGTGCCACCAGTGATGGACTAGCGGGAGGAACCCAGTACTTC

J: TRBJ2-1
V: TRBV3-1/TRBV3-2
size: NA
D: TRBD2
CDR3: CASRPAGAHNEQFF
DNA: TGTGCCAGCAGACCCGCGGGAGCCCACAATGAGCAGTTCTTC

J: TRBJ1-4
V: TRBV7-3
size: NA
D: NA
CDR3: CASSSLGLPGEKLFF
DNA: TGTGCCAGCAGCTCTCTGGGCCTACCCGGAGAAAAACTGTTTTTT

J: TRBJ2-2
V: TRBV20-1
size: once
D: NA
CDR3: CSASSGVNTGELFF
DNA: TGCAGTGCTAGTAGCGGAGTGAACACCGGGGAGCTGTTTTTT

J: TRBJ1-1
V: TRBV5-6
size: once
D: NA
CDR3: CASSPQGWATEAFF
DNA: TGTGCCAGCAGCCCTCAGGGTTGGGCGACTGAAGCTTTCTTT

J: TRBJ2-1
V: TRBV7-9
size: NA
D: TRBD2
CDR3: CASSGRTSGSPLNEQFF
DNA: TGTGCCAGCAGCGGGCGGACTAGCGGGAGTCCCCTCAATGAGCAGTTCTTC

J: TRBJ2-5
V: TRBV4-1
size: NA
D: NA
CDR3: CASSRTWGGRETQYF
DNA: TGCGCCAGCAGCCGAACCTGGGGCGGAAGGGAGACCCAGTACTTC

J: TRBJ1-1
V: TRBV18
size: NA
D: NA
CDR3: CASSPWGMGASEAFF
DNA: TGTGCCAGCTCACCATGGGGTATGGGGGCATCTGAAGCTTTCTTT

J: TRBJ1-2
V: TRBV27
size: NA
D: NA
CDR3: CASSLKVSYGYTF
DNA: TGTGCCAGCAGTTTAAAAGTCTCCTATGGCTACACCTTC

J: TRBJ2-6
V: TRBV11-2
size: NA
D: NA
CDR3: CASRNSGANVLTF
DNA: TGTGCCAGCAGAAATTCTGGGGCCAACGTCCTGACTTTC

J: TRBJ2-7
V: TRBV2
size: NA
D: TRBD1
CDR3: CASIGQGALGEQYF
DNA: TGTGCCAGCATAGGACAGGGGGCTTTAGGCGAGCAGTACTTC

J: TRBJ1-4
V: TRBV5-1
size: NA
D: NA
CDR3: CASSLRGGSTNEKLFF
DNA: TGCGCCAGCAGCTTGCGGGGGGGTTCAACTAATGAAAAACTGTTTTTT

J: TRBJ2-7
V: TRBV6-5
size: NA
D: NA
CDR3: CASSTGTLAYEQYF
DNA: TGTGCCAGCAGTACCGGGACTTTGGCCTACGAGCAGTACTTC

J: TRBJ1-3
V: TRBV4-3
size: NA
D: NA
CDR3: CASSQDYGYRPTGNTIYF
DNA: TGCGCCAGCAGCCAAGATTATGGATACCGACCCACTGGAAACACCATATATTTT

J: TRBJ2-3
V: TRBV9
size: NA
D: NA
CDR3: CASSVDPKADTQYF
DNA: TGTGCCAGCAGCGTAGATCCAAAAGCAGATACGCAGTATTTT

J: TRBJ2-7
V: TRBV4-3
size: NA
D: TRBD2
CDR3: CASSQGTSGGAFPYEQYF
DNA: TGCGCCAGCAGCCAAGGGACTAGCGGGGGGGCCTTCCCCTACGAGCAGTACTTC

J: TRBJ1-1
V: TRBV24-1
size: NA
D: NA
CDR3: CATAHRGGSTEAFF
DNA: TGTGCCACCGCACACCGGGGGGGATCCACTGAAGCTTTCTTT

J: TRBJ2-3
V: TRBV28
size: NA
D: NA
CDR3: CASSADGSTDTQYF
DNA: TGTGCCAGCAGTGCGGACGGTAGCACAGATACGCAGTATTTT

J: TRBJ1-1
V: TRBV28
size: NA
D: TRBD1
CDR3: CASLGRGRGTEAFF
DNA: TGTGCCAGCCTTGGGAGGGGGCGAGGCACTGAAGCTTTCTTT

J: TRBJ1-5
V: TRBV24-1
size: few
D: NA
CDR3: CATSDSIGGGGYGNQPQHF
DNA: TGTGCCACCAGTGATTCTATTGGGGGAGGGGGATATGGCAATCAGCCCCAGCATTTT

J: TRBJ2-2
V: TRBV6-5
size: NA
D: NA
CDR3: CASRSLTPGELFF
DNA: TGTGCCAGCAGGTCCTTAACGCCCGGGGAGCTGTTTTTT

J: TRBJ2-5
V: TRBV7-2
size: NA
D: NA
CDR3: CASSPRSGGQETQYF
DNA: TGTGCCAGCAGCCCCCGCTCTGGGGGGCAAGAGACCCAGTACTTC

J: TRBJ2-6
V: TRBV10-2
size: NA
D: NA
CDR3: CASREGSGANVLTF
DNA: TGCGCCAGCAGGGAGGGGTCAGGGGCCAACGTCCTGACTTTC

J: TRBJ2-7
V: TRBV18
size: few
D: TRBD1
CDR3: CASSPRQGFHEQYF
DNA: TGTGCCAGCTCGCCTAGACAGGGGTTCCACGAGCAGTACTTC

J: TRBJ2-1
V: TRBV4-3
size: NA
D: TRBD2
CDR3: CASSPTSGVNEQFF
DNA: TGCGCCAGCAGCCCGACTAGCGGGGTAAATGAGCAGTTCTTC

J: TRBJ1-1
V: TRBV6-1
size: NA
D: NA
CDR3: CASSELEWENTEAFF
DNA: TGTGCCAGCAGTGAATTAGAGTGGGAGAACACTGAAGCTTTCTTT

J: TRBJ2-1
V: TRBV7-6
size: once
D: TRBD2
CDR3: CASGGLGTYNEQFF
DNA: TGTGCCAGCGGGGGACTAGGGACCTACAATGAGCAGTTCTTC

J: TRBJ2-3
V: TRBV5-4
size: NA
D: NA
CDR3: CASSPPTENAQYF
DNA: TGTGCCAGCAGCCCTCCGACCGAGAATGCGCAGTATTTT

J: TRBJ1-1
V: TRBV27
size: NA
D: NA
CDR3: CASRQIQGWGTEAFF
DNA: TGTGCCAGCAGGCAAATACAGGGCTGGGGCACTGAAGCTTTCTTT

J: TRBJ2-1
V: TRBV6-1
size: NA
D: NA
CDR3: CASSEVGEQFF
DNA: TGTGCCAGCAGTGAAGTCGGGGAGCAGTTCTTC

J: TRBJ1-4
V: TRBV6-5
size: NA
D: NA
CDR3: CASSYADGELFF
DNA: TGTGCCAGCAGTTACGCGGACGGAGAACTGTTTTTT

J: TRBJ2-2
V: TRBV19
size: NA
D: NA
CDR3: CASSIEWRAGELFF
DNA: TGTGCCAGTAGTATAGAGTGGAGGGCCGGGGAGCTGTTTTTT

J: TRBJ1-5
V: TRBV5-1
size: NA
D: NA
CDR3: CASSSEGQSNQPQHF
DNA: TGCGCCAGCAGCTCGGAGGGTCAGAGCAATCAGCCCCAGCATTTT

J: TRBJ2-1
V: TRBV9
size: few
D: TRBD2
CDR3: CASSARSGTSGDEQFF
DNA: TGTGCCAGCAGCGCCAGGTCCGGGACTAGCGGTGATGAGCAGTTCTTC

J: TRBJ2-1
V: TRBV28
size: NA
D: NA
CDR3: CASYSVNNEQFF
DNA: TGTGCCAGCTACAGCGTCAACAATGAGCAGTTCTTC

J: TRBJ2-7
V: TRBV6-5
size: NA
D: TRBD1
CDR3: CASSYGTGLVEQYF
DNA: TGTGCCAGCAGTTATGGGACAGGGCTCGTCGAGCAGTACTTC

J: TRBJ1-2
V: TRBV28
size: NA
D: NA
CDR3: CASRLRENYGYTF
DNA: TGTGCCAGCAGGCTCAGGGAAAACTATGGCTACACCTTC

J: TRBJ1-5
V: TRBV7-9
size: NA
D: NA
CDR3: CASSPMSNQPQHF
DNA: TGTGCCAGCAGCCCCATGAGCAATCAGCCCCAGCATTTT

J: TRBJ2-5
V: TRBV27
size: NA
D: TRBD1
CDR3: CASSETGVSETQYF
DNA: TGTGCCAGCAGTGAGACAGGGGTCTCGGAGACCCAGTACTTC

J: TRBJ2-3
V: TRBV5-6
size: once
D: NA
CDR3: CASSLSGGTGTQYF
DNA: TGTGCCAGCAGCTTGAGCGGGGGGACAGGTACGCAGTATTTT

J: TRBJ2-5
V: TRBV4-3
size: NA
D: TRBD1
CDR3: CASSQDLTGIGTQYF
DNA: TGCGCCAGCAGCCAAGACTTGACAGGGATCGGGACCCAGTACTTC

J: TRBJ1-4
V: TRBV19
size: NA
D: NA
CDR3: CASSLAVNEKLFF
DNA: TGTGCCAGTAGTCTGGCAGTAAATGAAAAACTGTTTTTT

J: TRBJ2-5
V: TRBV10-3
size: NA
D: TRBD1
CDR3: CAISEPDRGGYQETQYF
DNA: TGTGCCATCAGTGAACCCGACAGGGGGGGGTACCAAGAGACCCAGTACTTC

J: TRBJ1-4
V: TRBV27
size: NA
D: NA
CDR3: CASSSPHPGRTNEKLFF
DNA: TGTGCCAGCAGTTCACCCCATCCGGGACGGACTAATGAAAAACTGTTTTTT

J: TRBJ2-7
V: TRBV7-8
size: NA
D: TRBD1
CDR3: CASSLRGQGFYEQYF
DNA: TGTGCCAGCAGCTTACGGGGACAGGGGTTCTACGAGCAGTACTTC

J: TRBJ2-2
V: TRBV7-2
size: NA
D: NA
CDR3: CASSLASHATGELFF
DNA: TGTGCCAGCAGCTTAGCGTCCCATGCCACCGGGGAGCTGTTTTTT

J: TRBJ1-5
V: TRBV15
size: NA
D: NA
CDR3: CATRRNPGDQPQHF
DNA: TGTGCCACCAGAAGGAACCCGGGCGATCAGCCCCAGCATTTT

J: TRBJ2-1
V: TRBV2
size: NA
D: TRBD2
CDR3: CASTSGGSSYNEQFF
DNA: TGTGCCAGTACTAGCGGGGGGAGCTCCTACAATGAGCAGTTCTTC

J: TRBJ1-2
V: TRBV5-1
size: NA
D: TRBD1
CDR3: CASSPNTGTGGGYTF
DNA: TGCGCCAGCAGCCCAAACACCGGGACAGGGGGTGGCTACACCTTC

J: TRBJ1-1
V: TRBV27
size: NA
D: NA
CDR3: CASSSPPRSGTEAFF
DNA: TGTGCCAGCAGTTCGCCCCCACGATCTGGCACTGAAGCTTTCTTT

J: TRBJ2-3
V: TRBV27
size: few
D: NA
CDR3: CASSSTDTQYF
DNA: TGTGCCAGCTCAAGCACAGATACGCAGTATTTT

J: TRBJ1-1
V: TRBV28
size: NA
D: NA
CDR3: CASSFPGKGEAFF
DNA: TGTGCCAGCAGTTTCCCGGGTAAGGGTGAAGCTTTCTTT

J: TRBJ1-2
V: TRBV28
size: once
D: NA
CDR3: CASSSPYGYTF
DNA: TGTGCCAGCAGTTCCCCATATGGCTACACCTTC